The 27 T cell receptor beta chains below come from one sample, sequenced in a study of blood T cell repertoires in COVID-19. Libraries were prepared by immunoSEQ multiplex PCR; TCRdb keeps only in-frame clonotypes and omits some of them. The sample records around 300,000 clones, roughly nine tenths being singletons. The material sequenced was peripheral blood. Every receptor here comes from a man aged 18 to 29 with active or convalescent COVID-19.

A few counts support this clone. This chain uses TRBV2 with TRBJ1-2; TRBD1 might be the D (6 bases). The CDR3 contains 15 residues. The V end lost 7 bases, the J end lost 2 bases, and 17 bases lay between the germline ends. CDR1 is SNHLY and CDR2 is FYNNEI in the germline V gene. CDR3 sequence reads: CASIGPGEINYGYTF. CDR3 bases: TGTGCCAGCATAGGGCCAGGGGAGATAAACTATGGCTACACCTTC.

The chain links TRBV27 to TRBJ2-7, with TRBD1 matching over 7 bases. The ends lost 5 bases at V and 0 bases at J; junction bases unmatched: 4. This CDR3 has 14 residues. Germline lookup yields CDR1 MNHEY and CDR2 SMNVEV (reference sequence). The CDR3 region is CASSAGTDSYEQYF. The CDR3 bases are TGTGCCAGCAGTGCTGGGACAGACTCCTACGAGCAGTACTTC.

This chain links TRBV2 with TRBJ2-1; D might be TRBD2 (5 bases). The CDR3 loop spans 16 amino acids. CDR1 SNHLY and CDR2 FYNNEI come from the germline V gene. V gave up 6 bases and J gave up 0 bases, with 15 bases separating them. This chain's CDR3 is CASRFGKQSSYNEQFF. DNA for the CDR3: TGTGCCAGCAGATTCGGGAAGCAGAGCTCCTACAATGAGCAGTTCTTC.

This clone has only a few counts. The chain couples TRBV5-1 to TRBJ1-2, with TRBD1 as a possible D gene (5 bases). CDR1 SGHRS and CDR2 YFSETQ come from the germline V gene. Trimming took 1 base from V and 1 from J, leaving 17 bases between them. This CDR3 has 17 residues. CDR3 loop: CASSLRQGPVYNYGYTF. DNA of the CDR3: TGCGCCAGCAGCTTGCGGCAGGGCCCTGTTTATAACTATGGCTACACCTTC.

This chain uses TRBV27 with TRBJ1-1; D call uncertain. CDR3 size: 14 residues. Trimming took 4 bases from V and 0 from J, leaving 9 bases between them. CDR1 MNHEY and CDR2 SMNVEV come from the germline V gene (reference sequence). CDR3 in amino acids: CASSSQLMNTEAFF. In nucleotides, the CDR3 is TGTGCCAGCAGTTCCCAACTCATGAACACTGAAGCTTTCTTT.

The chain recombines TRBV9 with TRBJ2-1, with 10 bases lining up with TRBD2. The CDR3 loop spans 15 amino acids. J gave up 4 bases and V 3 bases, and 4 bases lay outside the gene matches. CDR1 and CDR2 (germline): SGDLS, YYNGEE. CDR3 amino acids: CASSAGLADYNEQFF. The CDR3, as DNA: TGTGCCAGCAGCGCTGGACTAGCGGATTACAATGAGCAGTTCTTC. Full variable domain (missing parts from reference TRBV9 and TRBJ2-1): DSGVTQTPKHLITATGQRVTLRCSPRSGDLSVYWYQQSLDQGLQFLIQYYNGEERAKGNILERFSAQQFPDLHSELNLSSLELGDSALYFCASSAGLADYNEQFFGPGTRLTVL.

The rearrangement uses TRBV19 and TRBJ2-2; TRBD1 agrees at 9 bases. CDR1 is LNHDA and CDR2 is SQIVND in the germline V gene (reference sequence). Unmatched junction bases numbered 17, after V lost 10 bases and J lost 5 bases. CDR3 length equals 17 residues. The CDR3 bases are TGTGCCACCCAACCAGTCGGGGACAGGGTCATAACCGGGGAGCTGTTTTTT. This gives the protein CATQPVGDRVITGELFF.

The chain combines TRBV5-1 with TRBJ2-1; possible D gene TRBD1, 5 bases. V was shortened by 1 base and J by 4 bases, with 15 bases between the two germline ends. The CDR3 runs 16 residues. In germline, CDR1 is SGHRS, CDR2 YFSETQ. The CDR3 loop reads CASSLPPSSGYNEQFF. The CDR3 DNA sequence: TGCGCCAGCAGCTTGCCCCCAAGTTCAGGGTACAATGAGCAGTTCTTC.

The chain uses TRBV3-1 (or the pseudogene TRBV3-2) and TRBJ1-2, with 7 positions matching TRBD1. Trimming removed 4 bases from V and 3 bases from J; junction bases left unmatched: 5. CDR3 length equals 14 residues. Germline values: CDR1 LGHDT, CDR2 YNNKEL (reference sequence). CDR3 nucleotides: TGTGCCAGCAGCCCTGGGGACAGTGACTATGGCTACACCTTC. Translation: CASSPGDSDYGYTF.

A word on this clone: Mismatch with germline at one junction end may stem from a read error. J is TRBJ2-7 and V is TRBV28; TRBD2 matches at 10 bases. The V gene's germline CDR1 is MDHEN and CDR2 SYDVKM. The CDR3 runs to 11 residues. CDR3 region: CASSLAGVLFF. Here the CDR3 DNA reads TGTGCCAGCAGTCTAGCGGGAGTTCTCTTCTTC.

J is TRBJ2-2 and V is TRBV4-1; D possibly corresponds to TRBD1 (5 bases). Germline CDR1 is MGHRA and CDR2 is YSYEKL. Between the trimmed V and J ends, which lost 0 bases and 6 bases, there was a span of 17 bases. This CDR3 comprises 17 residues. Written as DNA, the CDR3 is TGCGCCAGCAGCCAAGATCTGGGGCCTACTGTCGCCGGGGAGCTGTTTTTT. This sequence encodes CASSQDLGPTVAGELFF.

This rearrangement joins TRBV14 to TRBJ2-1, with 8 bases that match TRBD2. J lost 3 bases, V lost 4 bases, and 5 bases had no gene match. The CDR3 is 15 residues long. Germline assignment: CDR1 SGHDN and CDR2 FVKESK. The CDR3 region has the DNA TGTGCCAGCAGCCCGAGCGGGGGAGACTACAATGAGCAGTTCTTC. It yields the protein CASSPSGGDYNEQFF.

The chain carries TRBV9 and TRBJ2-1; possible D gene TRBD2, 6 bases. V lost 2 bases to trimming and J lost 4 bases, with 13 bases between them. Germline V gene data show CDR1 as SGDLS and CDR2 as YYNGEE. This CDR3 spans 15 amino acids. The CDR3: CASSVGGDPYNEQFF. CDR3 nucleotide sequence: TGTGCCAGCAGCGTGGGGGGAGACCCGTACAATGAGCAGTTCTTC.

J is TRBJ1-2 and V is TRBV28; no clear D gene. The CDR3 totals 12 residues. Germline assignment: CDR1 MDHEN and CDR2 SYDVKM. V lost 5 bases, J lost 8 bases, and 12 bases lay in between. This chain's CDR3 is CASSPAGEGYTF. As DNA, the CDR3 is TGTGCCAGCAGTCCCGCCGGTGAAGGCTACACCTTC.

J is TRBJ2-5 and V is TRBV20-1, with 9 bases lining up with TRBD1. Trimming at V came to 6 bases and at J to 0 bases, leaving 8 bases not matched to a gene. Per the germline V gene, CDR1 is DFQATT and CDR2 is SNEGSKA (reference sequence). This CDR3 is built from 15 residues. CDR3 DNA: TGCAGTGCAAGTACTACAGGGGGCCACCAAGAGACCCAGTACTTC. Translated, it gives CSASTTGGHQETQYF.

The chain carries TRBV6-1 and TRBJ2-7; TRBD1 aligns across 8 bases. Germline V gives CDR1 MNHNS, CDR2 SASEGT. This CDR3 is 14 amino acids long. After removal of 5 bases from V and 0 bases from J, the junction contained 3 bases not matched to a gene. DNA for the CDR3: TGTGCCAGCAGTCAACAGGGGGTCTCCTACGAGCAGTACTTC. Residues: CASSQQGVSYEQYF.

The chain couples TRBV7-2 to TRBJ1-1; TRBD1 is a possible D gene (6 bases). The CDR3 totals 15 residues. V dropped 3 bases and J dropped 0 bases, with 11 bases sitting between them. Germline CDR1 and CDR2: SGHTA and FQGNSA. CDR3 region: CASSFPGHLNTEAFF. The CDR3 bases are TGTGCCAGCAGCTTCCCGGGACACCTGAACACTGAAGCTTTCTTT.

This chain joins TRBV13 and TRBJ2-1, with D possibly being TRBD2 (6 bases). The CDR3 length is 13 residues. The V end was cut by 7 bases, the J end by 10 bases, with 17 bases between. The germline CDR1 and CDR2 sequences are PRHDT and FYEKMQ (reference sequence). The CDR3 loop reads CASIPPKGREQFF. As DNA, the CDR3 is TGTGCCAGCATCCCACCCAAAGGGAGGGAGCAGTTCTTC.

This clone was observed a single time. This chain connects TRBV6-1 to TRBJ1-5, with no clear D. CDR1 is MNHNS and CDR2 is SASEGT in the germline V gene. The V end lost 2 bases, the J end lost 6 bases, and 8 bases lay between the germline ends. The CDR3 covers 13 residues. The CDR3 DNA follows: TGTGCCAGCAGTGAAATCCGGGGTCAGCCCCAGCATTTT. Its translation: CASSEIRGQPQHF.

V gene TRBV7-9 combines with J gene TRBJ1-2; tentatively, D is TRBD1 (5 bases). V was clipped by 5 bases and J by 4 bases, with 20 bases between them. The CDR3 loop spans 16 amino acids. The V gene's germline CDR1 is SEHNR and CDR2 FQNEAQ (reference sequence). As DNA, the CDR3 is TGTGCCAGCAGCGATACCCTGGGGCGCAAGACCTATGGCTACACCTTC. It encodes CASSDTLGRKTYGYTF. Full variable domain (rest looked up from reference TRBV7-9 and TRBJ1-2): DTGVSQNPRHKITKRGQNVTFRCDPISEHNRLYWYRQTLGQGPEFLTYFQNEAQLEKSRLLSDRFSAERPKGSFSTLEIQRTEQGDSAMYLCASSDTLGRKTYGYTFGSGTRLTVV.

This clone was picked up one time. This chain joins TRBV29-1 and TRBJ2-1, with D maybe TRBD1 (5 bases). The V gene lost 3 bases and the J gene lost 6 bases, with 15 bases spanning the gap. The CDR3 runs to 14 residues. Germline V CDR1 and CDR2: SQVTM, ANQGSEA. CDR3 in amino acids: CSVEYRRTLNEQFF. As DNA, the CDR3 is TGCAGCGTTGAGTACAGGCGGACCCTCAATGAGCAGTTCTTC.

The chain employs TRBV9 and TRBJ2-2, with 11 nucleotides matching TRBD1. J lost 8 bases, V lost 1 base, and 7 bases had no gene match. The CDR3 extends over 16 amino acids. CDR1 and CDR2 from the germline V gene are SGDLS and YYNGEE. CDR3 in DNA: TGTGCCAGCAGCGTAAACCCCGGACAGGGGGCGGGGGAGCTGTTTTTT. Its protein is CASSVNPGQGAGELFF.

The chain is built from TRBV7-9 and TRBJ1-2; D not certain. The ends were cut back, 3 bases at V and 4 bases at J, with 12 bases in the middle. Germline V CDR1 and CDR2: SEHNR, FQNEAQ (reference sequence). The CDR3 loop spans 14 amino acids. CDR3 amino acids: CASSFFSRSYGYTF. CDR3 DNA: TGTGCCAGCAGCTTCTTCAGTAGGAGCTATGGCTACACCTTC.

V usage is TRBV10-2 and J usage is TRBJ1-1; a possible D gene is TRBD1 (5 bases). The CDR3 is 14 amino acids. Trimming took 6 bases from V and 3 from J, leaving 14 bases between them. Germline V gene sequence: CDR1 WSHSY, CDR2 SAAADI. CDR3 nucleotide sequence: TGCGCCAGCAGAGGGGCAGGGTGGGACACTGAAGCTTTCTTT. Its translation is CASRGAGWDTEAFF.

The V call is TRBV6-2 or TRBV6-3, the J call TRBJ1-1; D may be TRBD1 (6 bases). The V and J ends lost 5 bases and 0 bases respectively, with 13 bases between them. The CDR3 is made up of 15 amino acids. Germline-derived CDR1 and CDR2 are MNHEY and SVGEGT. CDR3 nucleotide sequence: TGTGCCAGCAGTACGAGACAGGCAATGAACACTGAAGCTTTCTTT. Translation gives CASSTRQAMNTEAFF.

The J gene is TRBJ1-2, the V gene TRBV15; the D gene is possibly TRBD1 (5 bases). From germline, CDR1 is LNHNV and CDR2 YYDKDF (reference sequence). This CDR3 spans 17 amino acids. V shed 0 bases and J shed 2 bases, with 16 bases lying between them. The chain's CDR3 is CATSREFRDLENYGYTF. The DNA of the CDR3 is TGTGCCACCAGCAGAGAATTTCGGGACTTGGAAAACTATGGCTACACCTTC.

This chain uses TRBV7-9 with TRBJ1-5; 7 bases are shared with TRBD1. The CDR3 is made up of 14 amino acids. The trim removed 5 bases at V and 5 bases at J, leaving 6 bases unmatched. Germline V gene sequence: CDR1 SEHNR, CDR2 FQNEAQ (reference sequence). In DNA form, the CDR3 reads TGTGCCAGCAGCGGAGACAGGGACTATCAGCCCCAGCATTTT. It specifies CASSGDRDYQPQHF.